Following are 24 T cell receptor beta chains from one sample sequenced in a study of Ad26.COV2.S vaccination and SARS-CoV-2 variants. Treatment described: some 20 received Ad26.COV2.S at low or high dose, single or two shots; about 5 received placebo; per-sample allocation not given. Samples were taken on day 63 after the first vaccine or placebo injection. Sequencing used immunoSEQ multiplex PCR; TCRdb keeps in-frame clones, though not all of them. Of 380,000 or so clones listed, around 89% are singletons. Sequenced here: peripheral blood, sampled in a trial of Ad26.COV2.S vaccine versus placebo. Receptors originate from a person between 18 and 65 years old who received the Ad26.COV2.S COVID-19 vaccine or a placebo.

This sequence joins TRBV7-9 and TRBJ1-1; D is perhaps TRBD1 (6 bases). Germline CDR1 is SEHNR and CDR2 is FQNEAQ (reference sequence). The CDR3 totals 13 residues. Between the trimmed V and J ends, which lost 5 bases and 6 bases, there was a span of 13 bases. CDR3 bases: TGTGCCAGCAGCCGGGGGCCCGGGCCTGAAGCTTTCTTT. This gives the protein CASSRGPGPEAFF.

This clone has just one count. This CDR3 reads CASSPSGGRDYGEQYF. CDR3 DNA: TGTGCCAGCAGCCCCTCCGGCGGGAGAGATTACGGTGAGCAGTACTTC. The chain has TRBV7-7 and TRBJ2-7, with 7 bases matching TRBD2. V lost 5 bases, J lost 7 bases, and 17 bases stayed unmatched. The length of the CDR3 is 16 residues. Per germline, CDR1 SSHAT and CDR2 FNYEAQ (reference sequence).

The CDR3 nucleotides are TGTGCCTGGAGTGCAGGGACAGGGAGCTCCTATAATTCACCCCTCCACTTT. This codes for CAWSAGTGSSYNSPLHF. The V call is TRBV30, the J call TRBJ1-6; 9 nucleotides align to TRBD1. The J segment lost 0 bases and the V segment lost 1 base, leaving 4 bases of the junction unmatched. The CDR3 sequence is 17 residues long. Germline V lookup: CDR1 GTSNPN, CDR2 SVGIG (reference sequence).

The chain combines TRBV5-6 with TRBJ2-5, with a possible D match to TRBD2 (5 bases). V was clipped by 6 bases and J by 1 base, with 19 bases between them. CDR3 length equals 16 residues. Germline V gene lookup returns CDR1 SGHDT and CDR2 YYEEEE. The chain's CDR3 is CASTTQLRAGQETQYF. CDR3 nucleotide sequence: TGTGCCAGCACCACCCAACTGAGGGCAGGCCAAGAGACCCAGTACTTC.

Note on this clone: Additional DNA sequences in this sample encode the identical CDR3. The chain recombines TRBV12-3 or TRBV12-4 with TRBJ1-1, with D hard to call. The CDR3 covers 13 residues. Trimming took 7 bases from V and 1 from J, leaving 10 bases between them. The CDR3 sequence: CASTLTGNTEAFF. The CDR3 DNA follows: TGTGCCAGCACCCTGACTGGGAACACTGAAGCTTTCTTT.

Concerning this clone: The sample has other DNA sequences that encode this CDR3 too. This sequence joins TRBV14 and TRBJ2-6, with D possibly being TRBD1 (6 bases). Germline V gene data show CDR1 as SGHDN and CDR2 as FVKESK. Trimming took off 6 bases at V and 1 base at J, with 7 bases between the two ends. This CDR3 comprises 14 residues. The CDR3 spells CASSRGSGANVLTF. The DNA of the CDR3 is TGTGCCAGCAGTAGGGGGTCTGGGGCCAACGTCCTGACTTTC.

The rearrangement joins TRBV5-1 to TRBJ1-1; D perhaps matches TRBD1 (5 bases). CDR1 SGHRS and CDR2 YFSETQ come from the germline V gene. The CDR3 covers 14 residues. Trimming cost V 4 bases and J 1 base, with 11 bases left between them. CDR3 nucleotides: TGCGCCAGCAGCCTCATGACAGAGAACACTGAAGCTTTCTTT. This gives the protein CASSLMTENTEAFF.

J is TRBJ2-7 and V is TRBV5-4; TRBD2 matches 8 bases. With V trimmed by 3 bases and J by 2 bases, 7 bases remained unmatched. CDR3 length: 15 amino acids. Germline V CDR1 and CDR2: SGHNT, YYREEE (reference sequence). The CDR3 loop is CASSSPGGGPYEQYF. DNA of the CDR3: TGTGCCAGCAGCTCCCCGGGAGGGGGACCCTACGAGCAGTACTTC.

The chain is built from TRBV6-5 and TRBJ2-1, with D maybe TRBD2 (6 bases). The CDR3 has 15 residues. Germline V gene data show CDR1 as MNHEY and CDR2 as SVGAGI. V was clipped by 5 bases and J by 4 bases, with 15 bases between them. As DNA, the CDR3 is TGTGCCAGCAGTCCCGGTGGTGGAGGGTACAATGAGCAGTTCTTC. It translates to CASSPGGGGYNEQFF.

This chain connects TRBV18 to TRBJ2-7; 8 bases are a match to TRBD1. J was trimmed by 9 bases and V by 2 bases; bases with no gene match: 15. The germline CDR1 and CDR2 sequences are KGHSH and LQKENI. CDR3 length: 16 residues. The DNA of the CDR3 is TGTGCCAGCTCACCATTCGCCCCTGGGCAGGGGGCCAGGCAGTACTTC. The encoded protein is CASSPFAPGQGARQYF.

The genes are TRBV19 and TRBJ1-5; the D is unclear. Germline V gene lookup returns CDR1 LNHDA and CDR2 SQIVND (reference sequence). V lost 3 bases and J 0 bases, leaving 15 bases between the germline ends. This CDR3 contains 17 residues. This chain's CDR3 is CASSMRWLSGSNQPQHF. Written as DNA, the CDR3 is TGTGCCAGTAGTATGCGGTGGCTCTCCGGTAGCAATCAGCCCCAGCATTTT.

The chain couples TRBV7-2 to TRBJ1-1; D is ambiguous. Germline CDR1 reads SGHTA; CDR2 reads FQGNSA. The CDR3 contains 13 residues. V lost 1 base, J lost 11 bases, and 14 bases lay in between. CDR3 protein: CASSLGYAVPAFF. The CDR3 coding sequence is TGTGCCAGCAGCTTAGGGTACGCTGTTCCGGCTTTCTTT.

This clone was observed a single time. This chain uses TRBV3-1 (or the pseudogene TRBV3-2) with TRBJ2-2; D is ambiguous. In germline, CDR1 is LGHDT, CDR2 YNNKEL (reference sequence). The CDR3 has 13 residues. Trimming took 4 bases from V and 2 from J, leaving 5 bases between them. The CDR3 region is CASSRLNTGELFF. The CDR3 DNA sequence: TGTGCCAGCAGCCGATTAAACACCGGGGAGCTGTTTTTT.

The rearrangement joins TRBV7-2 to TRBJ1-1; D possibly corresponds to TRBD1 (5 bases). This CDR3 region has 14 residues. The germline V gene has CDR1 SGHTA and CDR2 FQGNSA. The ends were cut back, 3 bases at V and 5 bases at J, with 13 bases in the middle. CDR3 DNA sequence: TGTGCCAGCAGCTTCCGGGGGGTTGGGACTGAAGCTTTCTTT. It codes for CASSFRGVGTEAFF. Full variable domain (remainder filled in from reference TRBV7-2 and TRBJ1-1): GAGVSQSPSNKVTEKGKDVELRCDPISGHTALYWYRQSLGQGLEFLIYFQGNSAPDKSGLPSDRFSAERTGGSVSTLTIQRTQQEDSAVYLCASSFRGVGTEAFFGQGTRLTVV.

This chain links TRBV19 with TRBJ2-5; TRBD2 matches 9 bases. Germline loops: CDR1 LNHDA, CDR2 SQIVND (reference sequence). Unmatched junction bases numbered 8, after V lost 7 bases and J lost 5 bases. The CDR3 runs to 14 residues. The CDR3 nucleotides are TGTGCCAGTAACGGCGGGGGGGCCAGGGAGACCCAGTACTTC. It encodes CASNGGGARETQYF.

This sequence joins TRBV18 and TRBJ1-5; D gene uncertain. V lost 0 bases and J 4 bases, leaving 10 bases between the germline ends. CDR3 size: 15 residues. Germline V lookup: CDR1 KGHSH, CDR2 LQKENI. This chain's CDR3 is CASSPPERGNQPQHF. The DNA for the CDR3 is TGTGCCAGCTCACCACCGGAACGGGGAAATCAGCCCCAGCATTTT.

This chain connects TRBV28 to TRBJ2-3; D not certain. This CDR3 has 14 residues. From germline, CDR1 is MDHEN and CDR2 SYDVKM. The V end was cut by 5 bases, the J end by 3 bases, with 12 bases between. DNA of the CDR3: TGTGCCAGCAGTCCCACGAGGAGAACAGATACGCAGTATTTT. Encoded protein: CASSPTRRTDTQYF.

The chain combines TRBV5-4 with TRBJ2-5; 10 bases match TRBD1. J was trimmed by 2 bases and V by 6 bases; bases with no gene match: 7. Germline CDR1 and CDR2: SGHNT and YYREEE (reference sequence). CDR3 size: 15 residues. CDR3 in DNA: TGTGCCAGCACTCCCGGACAGGGGGGTCAAGAGACCCAGTACTTC. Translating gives CASTPGQGGQETQYF. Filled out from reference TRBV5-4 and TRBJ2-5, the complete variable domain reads ETGVTQSPTHLIKTRGQQVTLRCSSQSGHNTVSWYQQALGQGPQFIFQYYREEENGRGNFPPRFSGLQFPNYSSELNVNALELDDSALYLCASTPGQGGQETQYFGPGTRLLVL.

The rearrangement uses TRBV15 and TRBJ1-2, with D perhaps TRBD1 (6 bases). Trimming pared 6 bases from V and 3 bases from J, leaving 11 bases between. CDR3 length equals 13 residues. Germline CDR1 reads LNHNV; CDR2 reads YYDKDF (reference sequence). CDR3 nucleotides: TGTGCCACCAGTATCAGGGGAGACTATGGCTACACCTTC. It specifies CATSIRGDYGYTF.

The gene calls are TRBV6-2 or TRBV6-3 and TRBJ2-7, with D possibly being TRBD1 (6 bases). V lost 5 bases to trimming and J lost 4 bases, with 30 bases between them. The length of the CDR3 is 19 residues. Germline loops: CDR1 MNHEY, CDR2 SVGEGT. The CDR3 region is CASSLGPLATSGVSYEQYF. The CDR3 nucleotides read TGTGCCAGCAGTCTCGGCCCCCTGGCGACGTCAGGGGTATCATACGAGCAGTACTTC.

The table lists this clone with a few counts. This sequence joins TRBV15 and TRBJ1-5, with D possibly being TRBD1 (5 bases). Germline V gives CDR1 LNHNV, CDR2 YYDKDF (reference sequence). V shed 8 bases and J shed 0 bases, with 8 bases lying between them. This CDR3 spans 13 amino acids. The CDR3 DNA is TGTGCCACCGCCAGGGATAGCAATCAGCCCCAGCATTTT. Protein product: CATARDSNQPQHF.

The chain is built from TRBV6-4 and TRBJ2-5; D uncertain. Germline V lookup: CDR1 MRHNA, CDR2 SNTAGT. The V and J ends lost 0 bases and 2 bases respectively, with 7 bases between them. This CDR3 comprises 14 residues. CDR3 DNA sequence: TGTGCCAGCAGTGACTCCCGCCAGCAAGAGACCCAGTACTTC. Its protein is CASSDSRQQETQYF.

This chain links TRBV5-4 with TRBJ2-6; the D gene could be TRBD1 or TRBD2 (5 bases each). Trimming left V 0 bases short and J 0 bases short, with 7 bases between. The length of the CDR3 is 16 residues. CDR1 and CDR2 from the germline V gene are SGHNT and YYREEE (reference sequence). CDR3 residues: CASSLGGTSGANVLTF. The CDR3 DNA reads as TGTGCCAGCAGCTTGGGGGGGACCTCTGGGGCCAACGTCCTGACTTTC.

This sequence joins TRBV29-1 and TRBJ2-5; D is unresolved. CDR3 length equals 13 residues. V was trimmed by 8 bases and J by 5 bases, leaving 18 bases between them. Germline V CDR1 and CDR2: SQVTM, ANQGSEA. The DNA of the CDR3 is TGCAGCCCGGTTTGGCGCCCCCGGGAGACCCAGTACTTC. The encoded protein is CSPVWRPRETQYF.